Given below is one TCR beta chain in context. It has no known antigen specificity. Possible read error: a much larger clone is one base away. The CDR3 has 15 amino acids, counting the end cysteine and phenylalanine. The only DNA kept is the CDR3, 45 bases in frame from the first base. Looking up the germline V gene yields CDR1 SGHTA and CDR2 FQGNSA. The data were taken from a study of T cells in Graves' hyperthyroidism and ophthalmopathy (dated by TCRdb to about 2019). At the level of the whole study: Peripheral blood was collected at initial diagnosis, before any treatment. Prospective prediction of ophthalmopathy was tested in an independent validation cohort of about 19 hyperthyroidism patients and 17 patients who later progressed to ophthalmopathy. For training and testing, the approximately 97 patients in the discovery cohort were randomly divided in a 7:3 ratio. According to the paper, TCR Vbeta CDR3 sequencing was carried out on roughly 130 peripheral blood samples, which came from under 50 ophthalmopathy, 75 to 80 hyperthyroidism and 17 progressor patients. Once sampling was done, hyperthyroidism patients were given methimazole at a starting dose of 30 mg daily, whereas ophthalmopathy patients were given high-dose intravenous methylprednisolone. To identify distinguishing TCR V-J signatures, a discovery cohort of 95 to 100 patients was used, comprising 40 to 45 with Graves' ophthalmopathy and approximately 58 with stable Graves' hyperthyroidism. Thyroid tissue and blood T-cell repertoires from roughly 6 Graves' hyperthyroidism patients were also compared in the study.

TCR beta CDR3 regions were amplified from RNA transcripts. The TCR CDR3 was subjected to a first round of RT-PCR using the HTBI primer set and the Qiagen OneStep RT-PCR kit. A second multiplex PCR round built the libraries, followed by size selection and purification. The libraries were sequenced on an Illumina HiSeq2000 using paired-end 100 bp reads. The study's processing was this. SOAPnuke was used to process the raw data, throwing out any read that contained adapters or uncalled bases, had a mean Phred below 15, or lacked an exact constant-primer or identifier match. High-quality paired reads were merged with COPE v1.2.5, and unique nucleotide sequences were defined as clonotypes. MiTCR v1.1 was used to align clonotypes to the IMGT TRBV, TRBD and TRBJ reference segments. Analysis was restricted to V-J combinations with a frequency above 0.0001, which covered 98% to 99.2% of repertoires. A TCS score was defined as the ratio of F50 (clonal expansion) to E x V (chaos), with BLOSUM62-based TCRdist applied between CDR3 peptides within each V-J. Welch's t-statistics and random forest reduced several hundred V-J features to about 13, which were used in a naive Bayes classifier (R e1071). In TCRdb, the public reads were trimmed at Q25 with fastp and aligned with MiXCR, with productive beta chains retained. Merged by CDR3 protein, the rows form single entries marked with the most common genes and DNA. The V and J calls and clone size come from TCRdb's table, not from the authors' own analysis. This sample comprises 650,000 to 700,000 distinct CDR3 sequences, approximately 15% of them detected only once. Less than 20% of the sample rests with the top ten.

Stable Graves' hyperthyroidism was defined as no progression to ophthalmopathy during 18 months of follow-up. The hyperthyroidism patients were between 18 and 65 years old and newly diagnosed, with a disease duration of less than 2 months. Exclusion was applied to patients with uncontrolled infections, other autoimmune diseases, pregnancy or lactation. Diagnoses were based on clinical symptoms, serum thyroxine and TRAb, thyroid ultrasound and orbital computed tomography. Ficoll-Paque density gradient centrifugation was used to isolate PBMCs from about 9.4 ml of fresh peripheral blood. Total RNA was extracted using Trizol reagent, and RNA quality was assessed on an Agilent 2100 Bioanalyzer. Beyond this particular receptor, the publication reports: In validation, progression to ophthalmopathy was predicted by the model with almost 71% sensitivity and approximately 78% specificity, a median of about 6.8 months before onset. In cross-validation, a model built on a 13 V-J signature told ophthalmopathy apart from stable hyperthyroidism with approximately 90% sensitivity and approximately 84% specificity, and in testing the same model reached 80%/75%. Most expanded thyroid clonotypes (frequency above 0.001) were also found in blood, which suggests that blood repertoires may mirror thyroid immune responses. Sample size was not statistically predetermined, and investigators were not blinded to group allocation.

The sequenced sample was blood. The rearranged chain carries TRBV7-2 and TRBJ2-5; the D gene is perhaps TRBD1 or TRBD2, as each covers 5 bases. This TCR was sampled from a man in his forties or fifties with Graves' hyperthyroidism. The CDR3 protein is CVSSLEGYRAETQYF. The sequence in DNA is TGTGTCAGCAGCTTAGAGGGGTATAGGGCAGAGACCCAGTACTTC. Supplemented by the reference TRBV7-2 and TRBJ2-5 proteins around the CDR3, the complete variable domain is GAGVSQSPSNKVTEKGKDVELRCDPISGHTALYWYRQSLGQGLEFLIYFQGNSAPDKSGLPSDRFSAERTGGSVSTLTIQRTQQEDSAVYLCVSSLEGYRAETQYFGPGTRLLVL.